This T cell receptor (beta chain) was retrieved from a study of response to subunit inactivated influenza vaccine. CDR3 length: 15 residues. Germline V gene sequence: CDR1 MDHEN, CDR2 SYDVKM. Trimming removed 6 bases from V and 8 bases from J, with 19 bases in between. TCRdb re-called the RT-PCR reads through MiXCR, storing one row per CDR3 protein. The table lists roughly 550,000 distinct CDR3 sequences, approximately 24% of them singletons, with roughly 2.8% in the top ten. A further study also used this sample, focusing on T cells expressing NK-cell markers. That report adds: UMIs were included in TCR beta cDNA generated by 5'RACE template switching. According to the study, TCR beta repertoires originated from sorted CD3+CD56+NKG2C+, CD3+CD56+NKG2C- and CD3+CD56-NKG2C+ T cells. Eight donors were sequenced, of whom seven were HCMV-seropositive, while the remaining one was HCMV-seronegative. The authors applied an anti-gamma-delta TCR antibody in several experiments, and it restricted sorting to alpha-beta TCR T cells. The dominant NKG2C+ clonotypes represented about 1.0-7.5% of CD8+ T cells in 6 or 7 donors.

This clonotype was obtained from a man aged 45-65 years who received an inactivated influenza vaccine. The chain links TRBV28 to TRBJ1-4; D is uncertain. Source: CD4+ T cells sorted from PBMCs, taken 11 to 12 days after vaccination. Written as DNA, the CDR3 is TGTGCCAGCAGCCCGAGGAGGAGTTTTGGGGAAAAACTGTTTTTT. Translating gives CASSPRRSFGEKLFF.